A single sample gave rise to the 13 T cell receptor beta chains below, sequenced in a study of cytomegalovirus exposure and HLA in healthy donors. Generated by immunoSEQ multiplex PCR, the TCRdb table keeps only in-frame clones and is missing some. The table lists about 160,000 clones, roughly 96% of them singletons. The sample taken for sequencing was PBMCs. All receptors derive from a woman aged 18 to 35 in good health and CMV-seronegative.

The V call is TRBV6-1, the J call TRBJ2-5; D is possibly TRBD2 (5 bases). The V gene lost 5 bases and the J gene lost 4 bases, with 14 bases spanning the gap. CDR1 and CDR2 from the germline V gene are MNHNS and SASEGT. The CDR3 contains 14 residues. For the CDR3, the DNA is TGTGCCAGCAGTCCCTACGGGGAGAGAGAGACCCAGTACTTC. Protein: CASSPYGERETQYF.

V is TRBV5-1 and J is TRBJ2-5, with D perhaps TRBD1 (8 bases). Trimming took 4 bases from V and 1 from J, leaving 11 bases between them. Germline CDR1 SGHRS, CDR2 YFSETQ. This CDR3 region has 14 residues. In DNA, the CDR3 is TGCGCCAGCAGCACAGGGGGGGGCCAAGAGACCCAGTACTTC. Translation gives CASSTGGGQETQYF.

The J gene is TRBJ2-5, the V gene TRBV7-3; 9 nucleotides agree with TRBD2. V lost 2 bases and J lost 4; bases outside the gene matches: 5. Germline V gives CDR1 SGHTA, CDR2 FQGTGA. The CDR3 is made up of 15 amino acids. The CDR3 nucleotides read TGTGCCAGCAGCTTAGCGGGGGGGCCTTTAGAGACCCAGTACTTC. Amino acids: CASSLAGGPLETQYF.

This chain links TRBV18 with TRBJ1-1; TRBD1 matches at 7 bases. After removal of 1 base from V and 3 bases from J, the junction contained 11 bases not matched to a gene. Germline-derived CDR1 and CDR2 are KGHSH and LQKENI. There are 17 residues in the CDR3. The CDR3 region is CASSPRTGGRWDTEAFF. The DNA for the CDR3 is TGTGCCAGCTCACCACGGACAGGTGGGCGATGGGACACTGAAGCTTTCTTT. Using reference TRBV18 and TRBJ1-1 for the parts outside the CDR3, the full variable domain is NAGVMQNPRHLVRRRGQEARLRCSPMKGHSHVYWYRQLPEEGLKFMVYLQKENIIDESGMPKERFSAEFPKEGPSILRIQQVVRGDSAAYFCASSPRTGGRWDTEAFFGQGTRLTVV.

The V gene is TRBV7-2, the J gene TRBJ2-1, with D hard to call. Germline CDR1 SGHTA, CDR2 FQGNSA. The CDR3 runs 16 residues. The V end lost 1 base, the J end lost 5 bases, and 15 bases lay between the germline ends. Here the CDR3 reads CASSLVSQALNNEQFF. In nucleotides, the CDR3 is TGTGCCAGCAGCTTAGTTAGTCAAGCGCTAAACAATGAGCAGTTCTTC.

This clone was found once. The genes are TRBV27 and TRBJ1-2; D not resolved. The germline V gene encodes CDR1 MNHEY and CDR2 SMNVEV (reference sequence). The V end was cut by 2 bases, the J end by 3 bases, with 7 bases between. The CDR3 sequence is 13 residues long. As DNA, the CDR3 is TGTGCCAGCAGTTTACGTGGAGACTATGGCTACACCTTC. Protein product: CASSLRGDYGYTF.

This clone came up a few times. V and J are TRBV11-2 and TRBJ2-2; 9 bases fit TRBD1. After removal of 1 base from V and 3 bases from J, the junction contained 9 bases not matched to a gene. Germline CDR1 SGHAT, CDR2 FQNNGV. The CDR3 totals 18 residues. The CDR3 DNA follows: TGTGCCAGCAGCTTAGTTCACAGGGGGCGAGGCGACACCGGGGAGCTGTTTTTT. Translated, it gives CASSLVHRGRGDTGELFF. The complete variable domain, with remaining parts taken from reference TRBV11-2 and TRBJ2-2, reads EAGVAQSPRYKIIEKRQSVAFWCNPISGHATLYWYQQILGQGPKLLIQFQNNGVVDDSQLPKDRFSAERLKGVDSTLKIQPAKLEDSAVYLCASSLVHRGRGDTGELFFGEGSRLTVL.

This sequence joins TRBV6-5 and TRBJ1-6, with 7 bases aligning to TRBD1. Trimming took 0 bases from V and 10 from J; bases not matched to a gene: 9. From germline, CDR1 is MNHEY and CDR2 SVGAGI. The CDR3 is made up of 16 amino acids. CDR3 bases: TGTGCCAGCAGTTACTCGTCGGACAGGTTCGGCTCACCCCTCCACTTT. It is translated as CASSYSSDRFGSPLHF.

This chain uses TRBV6-5 with TRBJ2-5, with 14 positions matching TRBD2. Germline CDR1 MNHEY, CDR2 SVGAGI. This CDR3 has 15 amino acids. V trimming: 6 bases; J trimming: 4 bases; junction bases outside the gene matches: 4. CDR3 sequence (DNA): TGTGCCAGCAGGACTAGCGGGGGGGCTCCAGAGACCCAGTACTTC. As protein: CASRTSGGAPETQYF.

This rearrangement joins TRBV19 to TRBJ1-5; D perhaps matches TRBD1 (5 bases). Trimming shortened V by 6 bases and J by 7 bases, and 16 bases separated the two germline ends. This CDR3 is 14 amino acids long. CDR1 LNHDA and CDR2 SQIVND come from the germline V gene (reference sequence). In nucleotides, the CDR3 is TGTGCCAGTAGGAATGGGGTTTCAGGGCAGCCCCAGCATTTT. Amino acid sequence: CASRNGVSGQPQHF.

This clone was recorded once. The chain joins TRBV25-1 to TRBJ1-4; TRBD1 aligns across 7 bases. J lost 6 bases, V lost 3 bases, and 4 bases had no gene match. CDR3 length: 14 residues. The germline V gene encodes CDR1 MGHDK and CDR2 SYGVNS. In DNA form, the CDR3 reads TGTGCCAGCAGTGATCGACAGGGCTATGAAAAACTGTTTTTT. It encodes CASSDRQGYEKLFF.

CDR3 residues: CASSEKGVGTDTQYF. The DNA of the CDR3 is TGTGCCAGCAGCGAGAAGGGGGTGGGCACAGATACGCAGTATTTT. This sequence joins TRBV9 and TRBJ2-3; a possible D gene is TRBD1 (6 bases). V gave up 3 bases and J gave up 1 base, with 12 bases separating them. This CDR3 has 15 residues. Germline V gene lookup returns CDR1 SGDLS and CDR2 YYNGEE.

This chain connects TRBV20-1 to TRBJ1-2; D ambiguous. The CDR3 covers 11 residues. CDR1 is DFQATT and CDR2 is SNEGSKA in the germline V gene (reference sequence). Trimming took off 6 bases at V and 3 bases at J, with 8 bases between the two ends. The CDR3 sequence: CSATHYYGYTF. The CDR3 DNA reads TGCAGTGCCACCCACTACTATGGCTACACCTTC.